This TCR beta chain was captured in a study of early T cells in non-severe SARS-CoV-2 infection. Overall study context: Bulk RNA isolated from unsorted whole blood underwent sequencing; chains were not paired.

This clonotype was seen a handful of times. The library protocol tagged individual cDNA molecules with unique molecular identifiers. TCRdb re-analysed the 5' RACE reads in MiXCR, keeping a single row per CDR3 protein. The sample holds around 86,000 distinct CDR3 sequences, about 15% seen once. The sample consisted of whole blood. The receptor's source is an adult who was a healthcare worker with PCR-confirmed SARS-CoV-2 infection or an uninfected control (not recorded which).

The CDR3 sequence: CASSLGGGANTGELFF. The CDR3 DNA follows: TGTGCCAGCTCACTTGGCGGGGGCGCGAACACCGGGGAGCTGTTTTTT. The gene calls are TRBV18 and TRBJ2-2, with D tentatively TRBD2 (7 bases). With 4 bases removed from V and 0 bases from J, the gap between germline ends came to 12 bases. The CDR3 is 16 amino acids. Germline loops: CDR1 KGHSH, CDR2 LQKENI.